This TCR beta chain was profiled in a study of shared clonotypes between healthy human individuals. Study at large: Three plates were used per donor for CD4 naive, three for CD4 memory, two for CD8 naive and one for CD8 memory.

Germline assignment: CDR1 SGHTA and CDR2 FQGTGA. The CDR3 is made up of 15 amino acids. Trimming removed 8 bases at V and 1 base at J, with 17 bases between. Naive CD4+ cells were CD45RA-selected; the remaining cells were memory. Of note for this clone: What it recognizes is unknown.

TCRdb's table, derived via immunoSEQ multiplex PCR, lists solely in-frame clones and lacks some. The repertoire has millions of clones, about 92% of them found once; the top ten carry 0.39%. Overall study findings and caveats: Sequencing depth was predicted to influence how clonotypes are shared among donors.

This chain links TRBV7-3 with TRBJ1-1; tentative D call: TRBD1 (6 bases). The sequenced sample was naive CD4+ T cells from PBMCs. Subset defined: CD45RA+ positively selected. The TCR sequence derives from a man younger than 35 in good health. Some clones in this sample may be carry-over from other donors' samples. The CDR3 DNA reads TGTGCCAGCGGCCCGTCGACAGGAGGGAACACTGAAGCTTTCTTT. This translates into CASGPSTGGNTEAFF.